This TCR beta chain derives from a study of T cells in localized non-small cell lung cancer. This clone has only one observation. Unmatched junction bases numbered 5, after V lost 0 bases and J lost 0 bases. CDR1 and CDR2 (germline): LNHNV, YYDKDF (reference sequence). CDR3 length equals 17 residues. Libraries were prepared by immunoSEQ multiplex PCR; TCRdb keeps only in-frame clonotypes and omits some of them. The top ten clones hold 20% of a sample with tens of thousands of clones, more than 85% of them seen once. The TCR comes from a man aged 35-75 years with stage I lung adenocarcinoma. The genes are TRBV15 and TRBJ2-4, with 7 positions matching TRBD1. Sequences were derived from peripheral blood, sampled before any cancer treatment. In nucleotides, the CDR3 is TGTGCCACCAGCAGAGATTTGACAGGGATAGCCAAAAACATTCAGTACTTC. This gives the protein CATSRDLTGIAKNIQYF.